Below are 28 T cell receptor beta chains sequenced from a single sample in a study of early T cells in non-severe SARS-CoV-2 infection. TCRdb reprocessed the 5' RACE reads with MiXCR, giving one entry per CDR3 protein. The sample contains about 49,000 distinct CDR3 sequences, around 6.9% of which appear only once. Sequencing used whole blood, obtained at baseline. These receptors came from an adult who was a healthcare worker with PCR-confirmed SARS-CoV-2 infection or an uninfected control (not recorded which).

This clonotype showed up many times. The chain joins TRBV18 to TRBJ2-1; 7 bases align to TRBD1. The germline CDR1 and CDR2 sequences are KGHSH and LQKENI. The CDR3 covers 18 residues. V shed 4 bases and J 2 bases; nucleotides not matched to a gene: 14. The CDR3 here is CASSLQHQTGWTYNEQFF. CDR3 coding DNA: TGTGCCAGCTCACTCCAGCACCAGACAGGGTGGACCTACAATGAGCAGTTCTTC.

In its sample, this clonotype was seen a few times. The CDR3: CASSLGGTAAYEQYF. CDR3 DNA: TGCGCCAGCAGCTTGGGGGGGACAGCAGCCTACGAGCAGTACTTC. The chain employs TRBV5-1 and TRBJ2-7; 7 bases align to TRBD1. This CDR3 spans 15 amino acids. J lost 2 bases, V lost 0 bases, and 5 bases had no gene match. Germline CDR1 SGHRS, CDR2 YFSETQ.

This clonotype was found many times. V and J are TRBV6-6 and TRBJ2-1, with a weak D call TRBD2 (5 bases). The germline V gene has CDR1 MNHNY and CDR2 SVGAGI (reference sequence). Trimming removed 0 bases from V and 6 bases from J, with 12 bases in between. The CDR3 spans 15 residues. For the CDR3, the DNA is TGTGCCAGCAGTTACTCGCGCCTAGCACCCAATGAGCAGTTCTTC. Residues: CASSYSRLAPNEQFF.

Details on this clonotype: A much larger clone is a single base away; this may be a read error. Here the CDR3 omits its conserved ending phenylalanine or tryptophan, so a read error is the likely source. The chain uses TRBV11-2 and TRBJ2-2; 7 bases align to TRBD2. The CDR3 spans 16 residues. Trimming took 5 bases from V and 6 from J; bases not matched to a gene: 12. Germline CDR1 reads SGHAT; CDR2 reads FQNNGV. The DNA for the CDR3 is TGTGCCAGCAGCGGGAAGACTAGCCCTGACCCCGGGGAGCTGTTTTCT. Its translation: CASSGKTSPDPGELFS.

This clonotype appeared a few times. As DNA, the CDR3 is TGCAGTGCCACGGGACAGATCTTCAATGAGCAGTTCTTC. Translating gives CSATGQIFNEQFF. This chain joins TRBV20-1 and TRBJ2-1, with TRBD1 matching 7 bases. Germline assignment: CDR1 DFQATT and CDR2 SNEGSKA (reference sequence). Trimming at V came to 6 bases and at J to 6 bases, leaving 8 bases not matched to a gene. The CDR3 has 13 amino acids.

A few counts support this clonotype. The chain recombines TRBV7-6 with TRBJ2-1, with 8 positions matching TRBD1. The CDR3 is made up of 13 amino acids. CDR1 and CDR2 (germline): SGHVS, FNYEAQ. Losses at the gene ends were 5 bases for V and 10 bases for J; bases not matched to a gene: 7. The CDR3 protein is CASSQGAASEQFF. The CDR3 DNA reads as TGTGCCAGCAGCCAGGGGGCAGCGTCCGAGCAGTTCTTC.

This clonotype occurred a few times. The chain carries TRBV6-6 and TRBJ2-7, with 9 bases fitting TRBD1. Losses at the gene ends were 7 bases for V and 5 bases for J; bases not matched to a gene: 9. This CDR3 is 14 amino acids long. Germline loops: CDR1 MNHNY, CDR2 SVGAGI (reference sequence). CDR3 sequence (DNA): TGTGCCAGCAACGAGGGACAGGGTCGCAACGAGCAGTACTTC. Its translation is CASNEGQGRNEQYF.

This clonotype was observed at least ten times. V gene TRBV7-9 combines with J gene TRBJ2-7, with a weak D call TRBD2 (5 bases). The CDR3 runs to 13 residues. The germline V gene has CDR1 SEHNR and CDR2 FQNEAQ (reference sequence). V was clipped by 5 bases and J by 3 bases, with 11 bases between them. This chain's CDR3 is CASSTWTVYEQYF. CDR3 DNA: TGTGCCAGCAGCACTTGGACTGTCTACGAGCAGTACTTC.

The chain uses TRBV9 and TRBJ2-3, with D possibly matching TRBD2 (5 bases). Germline CDR1 reads SGDLS; CDR2 reads YYNGEE. Trimming stripped 6 bases from V and 5 bases from J, with 19 bases between. This CDR3 has 15 residues. This chain's CDR3 is CASNADSLQGDTQYF. In nucleotides, the CDR3 is TGTGCCAGCAACGCGGACTCCCTGCAAGGAGATACGCAGTATTTT.

This clonotype was recorded a few times. J is TRBJ2-2 and V is TRBV11-1; D gene unclear. The CDR3 has 16 amino acids. The V gene lost 5 bases and the J gene lost 1 base, with 14 bases spanning the gap. The germline V gene has CDR1 SGHAT and CDR2 FQDESV (reference sequence). CDR3 in amino acids: CASSNPRAENTGELFF. In DNA, the CDR3 is TGTGCCAGCAGCAACCCAAGGGCAGAGAACACCGGGGAGCTGTTTTTT.

This clonotype was counted at least ten times. The V call is TRBV7-2, the J call TRBJ1-2; D is ambiguous. Germline values: CDR1 SGHTA, CDR2 FQGNSA. V was clipped by 3 bases and J by 7 bases, with 12 bases between them. CDR3 length: 13 residues. CDR3 coding DNA: TGTGCCAGCAGCTTGGAGGTATCTGGTGGCTACACCTTC. Translating gives CASSLEVSGGYTF.

This clonotype has a count of ten or more. V gene TRBV11-2 combines with J gene TRBJ2-7; no firm D call. V was pared by 0 bases and J by 2 bases, with 8 bases between. This CDR3 is built from 14 residues. In germline, CDR1 is SGHAT, CDR2 FQNNGV. In DNA, the CDR3 is TGTGCCAGCAGCTTAGAAATCAGGCCCTACGAGCAGTACTTC. Protein sequence: CASSLEIRPYEQYF.

The chain couples TRBV3-1 to TRBJ2-1, with D possibly being TRBD1 or TRBD2 (6 bases each). V shed 0 bases and J shed 12 bases, with 12 bases lying between them. Germline V gene sequence: CDR1 LGHDT, CDR2 YNNKEL (reference sequence). The CDR3 totals 13 residues. The CDR3 nucleotides read TGTGCCAGCAGCCAAGATATCGGAGGGGGGCAGTTCTTC. It specifies CASSQDIGGGQFF.

The V and J genes are TRBV30 and TRBJ1-1; unclear D gene. Deletions cut 3 bases from V and 1 base from J, with 18 bases between. Germline V lookup: CDR1 GTSNPN, CDR2 SVGIG (reference sequence). This CDR3 has 16 residues. This CDR3 reads CAWSPFLGSGNTEAFF. The CDR3 bases are TGTGCCTGGAGCCCCTTTTTGGGCTCGGGGAACACTGAAGCTTTCTTT.

This clonotype was seen repeatedly, ten times or more. This chain connects TRBV19 to TRBJ1-2; 10 bases fit TRBD1. CDR1 LNHDA and CDR2 SQIVND come from the germline V gene (reference sequence). The CDR3 consists of 14 residues. J lost 8 bases, V lost 6 bases, and 9 bases had no gene match. This CDR3 is CASSSDRGIGGYTF. CDR3 nucleotide sequence: TGTGCCAGTAGCTCGGACAGGGGGATTGGCGGCTACACCTTC.

This clonotype was seen at least ten times. The gene calls are TRBV9 and TRBJ1-5; D not certain. CDR3 length: 14 residues. Trimming stripped 4 bases from V and 3 bases from J, with 11 bases between. Germline V CDR1 and CDR2: SGDLS, YYNGEE. In DNA form, the CDR3 reads TGTGCCAGCAGCCCGGAGGTTTACAATCAGCCCCAGCATTTT. Translating gives CASSPEVYNQPQHF. The complete variable domain, with remaining parts taken from reference TRBV9 and TRBJ1-5, reads DSGVTQTPKHLITATGQRVTLRCSPRSGDLSVYWYQQSLDQGLQFLIQYYNGEERAKGNILERFSAQQFPDLHSELNLSSLELGDSALYFCASSPEVYNQPQHFGDGTRLSIL.

The CDR3 spells CASSLGPSGGPHEQYF. Here the CDR3 DNA reads TGTGCCAGCAGCTTAGGTCCTAGCGGGGGGCCCCACGAGCAGTACTTC. V gene TRBV7-2 combines with J gene TRBJ2-7, with 11 bases aligning to TRBD2. Germline V gives CDR1 SGHTA, CDR2 FQGNSA. V lost 1 base and J lost 5; bases outside the gene matches: 7. CDR3 length equals 16 residues. Full variable domain (rest looked up from reference TRBV7-2 and TRBJ2-7): GAGVSQSPSNKVTEKGKDVELRCDPISGHTALYWYRQSLGQGLEFLIYFQGNSAPDKSGLPSDRFSAERTGGSVSTLTIQRTQQEDSAVYLCASSLGPSGGPHEQYFGPGTRLTVT.

A word on this clonotype: A much bigger clone sits one base away, suggesting this may be a read error. The CDR3 region is CANSLVQGSYGYTF. CDR3 DNA sequence: TGTGCCAACAGCCTCGTCCAGGGATCCTATGGCTACACCTTC. This sequence joins TRBV6-2 or TRBV6-3 and TRBJ1-2; weak D call: TRBD1 (5 bases). The V gene's germline CDR1 is MNHEY and CDR2 SVGEGT. The CDR3 loop spans 14 amino acids. V lost 10 bases and J 4 bases, leaving 19 bases between the germline ends.

This clonotype was recorded at least ten times. This rearrangement joins TRBV12-3 or TRBV12-4 to TRBJ1-1; possibly TRBD1 for D (6 bases). Trimming shortened V by 6 bases and J by 2 bases, and 19 bases separated the two germline ends. The CDR3 loop spans 16 amino acids. CDR3 protein: CASRRTPGHGNTEAFF. As DNA, the CDR3 is TGTGCCAGCAGACGCACTCCGGGACACGGAAACACTGAAGCTTTCTTT.

This clonotype was counted a few times. The chain has TRBV6-5 and TRBJ2-6, with TRBD1 as a possible D gene (6 bases). The CDR3 covers 17 residues. V was shortened by 5 bases and J by 0 bases, with 14 bases between the two germline ends. Germline V CDR1 and CDR2: MNHEY, SVGAGI. The CDR3 nucleotides are TGTGCCAGCAGTAATTTACAGGGTTACTCTGGGGCCAACGTCCTGACTTTC. As protein: CASSNLQGYSGANVLTF.

This clonotype was counted at least ten times. The V gene is TRBV12-3 or TRBV12-4, the J gene TRBJ2-5, with TRBD1 matching over 7 bases. V trimming: 5 bases; J trimming: 5 bases; junction bases outside the gene matches: 11. The CDR3 is 15 amino acids. This chain's CDR3 is CASSHTGVDQETQYF. CDR3 nucleotides: TGTGCCAGCAGTCATACAGGGGTAGATCAGGAGACCCAGTACTTC.

This clonotype has at least ten counts. The gene calls are TRBV18 and TRBJ1-5; possibly TRBD1 for D (6 bases). CDR1 and CDR2 (germline): KGHSH, LQKENI. V lost 5 bases and J 0 bases, leaving 11 bases between the germline ends. This CDR3 contains 15 residues. The CDR3 spells CASSAGQSSNQPQHF. The CDR3 DNA reads as TGTGCCAGCTCAGCTGGACAGAGTAGCAATCAGCCCCAGCATTTT.

Ten or more counts support this clonotype. The chain joins TRBV27 to TRBJ2-2, with 10 bases lining up with TRBD2. The trim removed 2 bases at V and 3 bases at J, leaving 0 bases unmatched. Germline CDR1 MNHEY, CDR2 SMNVEV (reference sequence). CDR3 length: 15 amino acids. In DNA form, the CDR3 reads TGTGCCAGCAGTTTACTAGCGGGGGACACCGGGGAGCTGTTTTTT. Amino acids: CASSLLAGDTGELFF.

This clonotype has just a few counts. V usage is TRBV2 and J usage is TRBJ1-1; the match to TRBD1 covers 10 bases. J gave up 2 bases and V 6 bases, and 3 bases lay outside the gene matches. CDR1 and CDR2 from the germline V gene are SNHLY and FYNNEI. The CDR3 is 14 amino acids. The CDR3: CASRWTGGNTEAFF. The CDR3 nucleotides read TGTGCCAGCAGATGGACAGGGGGAAACACTGAAGCTTTCTTT. Full variable domain (remainder filled in from reference TRBV2 and TRBJ1-1): EPEVTQTPSHQVTQMGQEVILRCVPISNHLYFYWYRQILGQKVEFLVSFYNNEISEKSEIFDDQFSVERPDGSNFTLKIRSTKLEDSAMYFCASRWTGGNTEAFFGQGTRLTVV.

Only a few counts were recorded for this clonotype. V is TRBV5-1 and J is TRBJ1-6, with D perhaps TRBD1 (5 bases). The V end was cut by 4 bases, the J end by 4 bases, with 12 bases between. In germline, CDR1 is SGHRS, CDR2 YFSETQ. The CDR3 extends over 15 amino acids. CDR3 loop: CASSPGTEYNSPLHF. CDR3 nucleotides: TGCGCCAGCAGCCCAGGGACTGAGTATAATTCACCCCTCCACTTT.

The V gene is TRBV5-6, the J gene TRBJ2-7; perhaps TRBD1 as D (6 bases). V lost 4 bases and J 3 bases, leaving 17 bases between the germline ends. This CDR3 has 15 amino acids. CDR1 and CDR2 (germline): SGHDT, YYEEEE. In nucleotides, the CDR3 is TGTGCCAGCAGCCGATTCGAGGTGGACAGCTACGAGCAGTACTTC. It is translated as CASSRFEVDSYEQYF.

This clonotype was recorded many times. The chain recombines TRBV10-3 with TRBJ2-1; 12 nucleotides line up with TRBD1. Trimming removed 6 bases from V and 8 bases from J; junction bases left unmatched: 8. The germline V gene encodes CDR1 ENHRY and CDR2 SYGVKD. The CDR3 spans 15 residues. The CDR3 DNA sequence: TGTGCCATCAGGGCCGGGACAGGGGGCAAAGATGAGCAGTTCTTC. This codes for CAIRAGTGGKDEQFF.

This clonotype was found a few times. The gene calls are TRBV6-6 and TRBJ1-3; 7 nucleotides match TRBD1. V shed 0 bases, J shed 7 bases, and the junction held 12 bases outside the gene matches. Germline-derived CDR1 and CDR2 are MNHNY and SVGAGI (reference sequence). The CDR3 spans 17 residues. The CDR3, as DNA: TGTGCCAGCAGTTACTCCCCCCTCGACAGGGAAGGGAACACCATATATTTT. It yields the protein CASSYSPLDREGNTIYF.